Following are 16 T cell receptor beta chains from one sample sequenced in a study of PD-1 blockade in classical Hodgkin lymphoma. Patients all relapsed after autologous stem cell transplantation, and there was variation in brentuximab vedotin exposure. Only in-frame clones appear in the TCRdb table, and some are missing; sequencing was by immunoSEQ multiplex PCR. The data contain 90,000 or so clones, 80% to 95% of them seen just once; the ten biggest clones take up over 2.5%. Sample: peripheral blood mononuclear cells (PBMCs), taken before the second cycle of nivolumab. The source of these receptors is a human donor with classical Hodgkin lymphoma.

The chain links TRBV27 to TRBJ2-3; D is unclear. Trimming left V 2 bases short and J 1 base short, with 4 bases between. The CDR3 extends over 13 amino acids. Germline V gene lookup returns CDR1 MNHEY and CDR2 SMNVEV (reference sequence). CDR3 in DNA: TGTGCCAGCAGTTTAAGGGGCACAGATACGCAGTATTTT. Translation: CASSLRGTDTQYF.

This rearrangement joins TRBV10-3 to TRBJ1-5, with 10 bases identical to TRBD1. The V gene's germline CDR1 is ENHRY and CDR2 SYGVKD. V shed 6 bases, J shed 2 bases, and the junction held 4 bases outside the gene matches. The CDR3 covers 15 residues. CDR3 in DNA: TGTGCCATCAGCGAGGACAGGGGGGGCAATCAGCCCCAGCATTTT. Encoded protein: CAISEDRGGNQPQHF.

The gene calls are TRBV6-5 and TRBJ2-3, with 8 bases identical to TRBD2. V gave up 0 bases and J gave up 6 bases; unmatched junction bases: 5. Per germline, CDR1 MNHEY and CDR2 SVGAGI. The length of the CDR3 is 15 residues. The CDR3 coding sequence is TGTGCCAGCAGTTACTCGACGGGAGGGAGGGATACGCAGTATTTT. This gives the protein CASSYSTGGRDTQYF.

V and J are TRBV27 and TRBJ2-1; D call uncertain. The CDR3 spans 14 residues. From germline, CDR1 is MNHEY and CDR2 SMNVEV (reference sequence). Trimming left V 3 bases short and J 4 bases short, with 10 bases between. CDR3 nucleotide sequence: TGTGCCAGCAGTTTGGAAGTGGCATACAATGAGCAGTTCTTC. It translates to CASSLEVAYNEQFF.

DNA of the CDR3: TGTGCCAGCAGTTTTTGGGGACACACTGAAGCTTTCTTT. Its translation is CASSFWGHTEAFF. The V gene is TRBV27, the J gene TRBJ1-1, with D maybe TRBD1 (5 bases). Germline lookup yields CDR1 MNHEY and CDR2 SMNVEV (reference sequence). The CDR3 runs to 13 residues. Trimming pared 3 bases from V and 3 bases from J, leaving 8 bases between.

The chain recombines TRBV6-6 with TRBJ2-3; TRBD2 might be the D (6 bases). This CDR3 is built from 13 residues. CDR1 is MNHNY and CDR2 is SVGAGI in the germline V gene (reference sequence). The V end lost 8 bases, the J end lost 0 bases, and 9 bases lay between the germline ends. The CDR3, as DNA: TGTGCCAGCCGGGACTCGAGCACAGATACGCAGTATTTT. Protein: CASRDSSTDTQYF.

J is TRBJ2-7 and V is TRBV5-1; D uncertain. Germline loops: CDR1 SGHRS, CDR2 YFSETQ. This CDR3 has 16 residues. V was cut by 0 bases and J by 3 bases, with 16 bases left in between. The CDR3 loop reads CASSLGQTSPYYEQYF. CDR3 DNA sequence: TGCGCCAGCAGCTTGGGCCAGACGTCCCCTTACTACGAGCAGTACTTC.

The gene calls are TRBV5-6 and TRBJ1-2; 8 positions match TRBD1. CDR1 and CDR2 (germline): SGHDT, YYEEEE. The CDR3 has 18 amino acids. Germline trimming cut 4 bases from V and 4 bases from J; bases unmatched to any gene: 18. Written as DNA, the CDR3 is TGTGCCAGCAGCCTGCTTGCGGTCCCAGGGGGCAGAAGCTATGGCTACACCTTC. This encodes CASSLLAVPGGRSYGYTF. Filled out from reference TRBV5-6 and TRBJ1-2, the complete variable domain reads DAGVTQSPTHLIKTRGQQVTLRCSPKSGHDTVSWYQQALGQGPQFIFQYYEEEERQRGNFPDRFSGHQFPNYSSELNVNALLLGDSALYLCASSLLAVPGGRSYGYTFGSGTRLTVV.

This chain uses TRBV6-5 with TRBJ2-2; 10 bases align to TRBD1. V was pared by 3 bases and J by 6 bases, with 7 bases of the junction left unmatched. Germline CDR1 reads MNHEY; CDR2 reads SVGAGI. CDR3 length: 16 amino acids. The CDR3 bases are TGTGCCAGCAGTTATTCTCCGGGACAGGGGCCCGGGGAGCTGTTTTTT. This codes for CASSYSPGQGPGELFF.

The chain is built from TRBV28 and TRBJ2-2; a possible D gene is TRBD2 (5 bases). V was trimmed by 5 bases and J by 0 bases, leaving 16 bases between them. Per the germline V gene, CDR1 is MDHEN and CDR2 is SYDVKM. This CDR3 is built from 17 residues. The CDR3 DNA is TGTGCCAGCAGTAAAAGCGGCCATGTAGCGAACACCGGGGAGCTGTTTTTT. Encoded protein: CASSKSGHVANTGELFF.

The V call is TRBV19, the J call TRBJ2-1, with TRBD2 matching over 7 bases. This CDR3 has 17 amino acids. Germline CDR1 and CDR2: LNHDA and SQIVND (reference sequence). Losses at the gene ends were 4 bases for V and 6 bases for J; bases not matched to a gene: 15. CDR3 nucleotides: TGTGCCAGTAGTAATGTGGCGGGAGCGGGATGGGGCAATGAGCAGTTCTTC. Protein sequence: CASSNVAGAGWGNEQFF.

The chain couples TRBV4-1 to TRBJ2-5; TRBD2 aligns across 11 bases. The J call could be wrong; TRBJ2-7 is a better fit for the DNA end. Germline-derived CDR1 and CDR2 are MGHRA and YSYEKL. The CDR3 is made up of 15 amino acids. CDR3: CASSQRLAGSYEQYF. In DNA, the CDR3 is TGCGCCAGCAGCCAACGACTAGCGGGGAGCTACGAGCAGTACTTC.

The CDR3 region is CASSLVLARRAGTVRGYTF. Here the CDR3 DNA reads TGTGCCAGCAGCTTAGTTCTCGCCCGACGGGCTGGGACAGTTAGGGGCTACACCTTC. The chain joins TRBV7-9 to TRBJ1-2, with 7 positions matching TRBD1. Germline values: CDR1 SEHNR, CDR2 FQNEAQ (reference sequence). With 1 base clipped from V and 8 bases from J, the junction kept 22 bases outside the gene matches. The CDR3 is made up of 19 amino acids.

The CDR3 bases are TGTGCCAGCAGCCCGGCGGGACAAGGATATGGCTACACCTTC. Translated, it gives CASSPAGQGYGYTF. This chain links TRBV28 with TRBJ1-2; possible D gene TRBD1, 6 bases. Germline V gene data show CDR1 as MDHEN and CDR2 as SYDVKM. V lost 6 bases and J 5 bases, leaving 16 bases between the germline ends. The CDR3 totals 14 residues.

This rearrangement joins TRBV10-1 to TRBJ2-7; D gene ambiguous. The germline V gene encodes CDR1 WNHNN and CDR2 SYGVQD (reference sequence). Trimming pared 4 bases from V and 2 bases from J, leaving 9 bases between. CDR3 length: 13 amino acids. For the CDR3, the DNA is TGCGCCAGCAGTGCTCGCAGAACCTACGAGCAGTACTTC. The encoded protein is CASSARRTYEQYF.

This chain uses TRBV6-5 with TRBJ2-5, with D tentatively TRBD2 (6 bases). V was cut by 0 bases and J by 7 bases, with 9 bases left in between. The V gene's germline CDR1 is MNHEY and CDR2 SVGAGI. The CDR3 is made up of 13 amino acids. In nucleotides, the CDR3 is TGTGCCAGCAGTTACTCACTGGGAGGGACCCAGTACTTC. Translated: CASSYSLGGTQYF.